Detailed here is one T cell receptor beta chain. TCRdb keeps only in-frame clones here, not all; method: immunoSEQ multiplex PCR. The sample includes 150,000 to 200,000 clones, 80% to 85% of them seen just once. Seattle participants joined during active infection and were tracked over time. The germline CDR1 and CDR2 sequences are MNHNY and SVGAGI (reference sequence). This CDR3 contains 15 residues. Trimming removed 4 bases at V and 3 bases at J, with 16 bases between. These data come from a study of blood T cell repertoires in COVID-19. As for the study in general: The analysed material was cDNA or gDNA that came from T cells, B-cell-depleted T cells, or PBMCs.

Sequencing used peripheral blood. The chain joins TRBV6-6 to TRBJ2-7; D is possibly TRBD2 (5 bases). The receptor's source is a woman between 65 and 79 years old with COVID-19, enrolled during active disease. The CDR3 region is CASSSPTGLNYEQYF. The CDR3 DNA reads as TGTGCCAGCAGTTCCCCAACCGGACTGAACTACGAGCAGTACTTC.